One and the same sample provided the 24 T cell receptor beta chains below, sequenced in a study of shared clonotypes between healthy human individuals. Only in-frame clones appear in the TCRdb table, and some are missing; sequencing was by immunoSEQ multiplex PCR. Of under 700,000 clones listed, approximately 95% were seen once; the top ten hold over 0.095%. CD45RO-negative cells were positively selected for CCR7, leaving out terminally differentiated effector memory CD45RA+ cells. Sequenced sample: naive CD8+ T cells sorted from blood. The receptors here all came from a woman aged 25 to 39 in good health.

The chain is built from TRBV28 and TRBJ2-7, with 8 bases that match TRBD1. Germline V CDR1 and CDR2: MDHEN, SYDVKM. V dropped 5 bases and J dropped 5; count of bases not matched to a gene: 8. The length of the CDR3 is 14 residues. This CDR3 is CASSPRTGFHEQYF. In DNA form, the CDR3 reads TGTGCCAGCAGTCCCCGGACAGGGTTTCACGAGCAGTACTTC.

As to this clone: The junction does not match germline at one end; this may be a read error. V gene TRBV7-2 combines with J gene TRBJ2-7, with 8 nucleotides matching TRBD2. The CDR3 contains 13 residues. Germline-derived CDR1 and CDR2 are SGHTA and FQGNSA. The chain's CDR3 is CASSFPREGPSHF. DNA of the CDR3: TGTGCCAGCAGCTTCCCACGGGAGGGCCCGTCGCACTTC.

The chain uses TRBV21-1 and TRBJ2-3; TRBD1 reflects the table's D call only, with no check against the DNA. TRBV21-1 is a recognized pseudogene. There are 19 residues in the CDR3. The CDR3, as DNA: TGTGCCAGCAGCATAATTAGGGACAGGGGCGATTCTAGCACAGATACGCAGTATTTT. This encodes CASSIIRDRGDSSTDTQYF.

The rearrangement joins TRBV2 to TRBJ2-3; D not resolved. V lost 2 bases, J lost 4 bases, and 4 bases lay in between. The CDR3 has 12 residues. Per germline, CDR1 SNHLY and CDR2 FYNNEI. CDR3 sequence: CASSELADTQYF. The DNA for the CDR3 is TGTGCCAGCAGTGAACTAGCAGATACGCAGTATTTT.

The CDR3 region is CASSLSLAADEQYF. Written as DNA, the CDR3 is TGTGCCAGCAGCTTATCGCTAGCAGCCGACGAGCAGTACTTC. This chain connects TRBV13 to TRBJ2-7; D is perhaps TRBD2 (5 bases). Germline-derived CDR1 and CDR2 are PRHDT and FYEKMQ (reference sequence). V gave up 2 bases and J gave up 5 bases, with 13 bases separating them. The CDR3 length is 14 residues. Using reference TRBV13 and TRBJ2-7 for the parts outside the CDR3, the full variable domain is AAGVIQSPRHLIKEKRETATLKCYPIPRHDTVYWYQQGPGQDPQFLISFYEKMQSDKGSIPDRFSAQQFSDYHSELNMSSLELGDSALYFCASSLSLAADEQYFGPGTRLTVT.

The gene calls are TRBV28 and TRBJ2-1, with 8 positions matching TRBD1. Germline CDR1 MDHEN, CDR2 SYDVKM. Trimming removed 6 bases from V and 4 bases from J; junction bases left unmatched: 8. The CDR3 has 15 residues. The CDR3 DNA reads TGTGCCAGCAGGCTCCAGGGGGCCACTTACAATGAGCAGTTCTTC. Protein: CASRLQGATYNEQFF.

The V call is TRBV11-2, the J call TRBJ2-7; D unclear. The CDR3 is made up of 13 amino acids. The germline V gene encodes CDR1 SGHAT and CDR2 FQNNGV. V lost 3 bases and J lost 3, with 9 bases in between. CDR3 region: CASSLAAGYEQYF. In nucleotides, the CDR3 is TGTGCCAGCAGCTTGGCCGCAGGCTACGAGCAGTACTTC.

The chain links TRBV7-9 to TRBJ2-4; 7 bases are a match to TRBD2. Germline trimming cut 2 bases from V and 7 bases from J; bases unmatched to any gene: 14. The length of the CDR3 is 17 residues. The germline V gene encodes CDR1 SEHNR and CDR2 FQNEAQ (reference sequence). For the CDR3, the DNA is TGTGCCAGCAGCTTACCCCCTTTGGCGGGAGAGGGGAACATTCAGTACTTC. It encodes CASSLPPLAGEGNIQYF.

Only one count was recorded for this clone. The chain combines TRBV19 with TRBJ1-1, with a weak D call TRBD1 (5 bases). V was pared by 6 bases and J by 8 bases, with 22 bases between. The CDR3 spans 15 residues. Looked up from germline, CDR1 is LNHDA and CDR2 is SQIVND (reference sequence). As DNA, the CDR3 is TGTGCCAGTAGCATCCCCCGACAGTTGTGGACAGAAGCTTTCTTT. It is translated as CASSIPRQLWTEAFF.

The CDR3 region has the DNA TGTGCCAGCGGGGGCGACGAGCAGTACTTC. Encoded protein: CASGGDEQYF. The chain is built from TRBV27 and TRBJ2-5; D might be TRBD1 (6 bases). The J call could be wrong; TRBJ2-7 is a better fit for the DNA end. Germline CDR1 and CDR2: MNHEY and SMNVEV (reference sequence). CDR3 length: 10 residues.

This clone came up once. This chain links TRBV29-1 with TRBJ1-5; D not resolved. Trimming cost V 4 bases and J 0 bases, with 10 bases left between them. Germline values: CDR1 SQVTM, CDR2 ANQGSEA. The CDR3 contains 14 residues. CDR3 protein: CSVVEGNSNQPQHF. The CDR3 nucleotides are TGCAGCGTTGTGGAGGGCAATAGCAATCAGCCCCAGCATTTT.

The rearrangement joins TRBV2 to TRBJ2-1, with D uncertain. The V gene lost 2 bases and the J gene lost 8 bases, with 7 bases spanning the gap. The length of the CDR3 is 12 residues. CDR1 SNHLY and CDR2 FYNNEI come from the germline V gene. Here the CDR3 DNA reads TGTGCCAGCAGTGAATTGGCGGATGAGCAGTTCTTC. As protein: CASSELADEQFF.

The J gene is TRBJ1-6, the V gene TRBV27; 8 bases map to TRBD1. Trimming cost V 11 bases and J 6 bases; bases outside gene matches: 9. Germline values: CDR1 MNHEY, CDR2 SMNVEV (reference sequence). CDR3 length: 14 amino acids. CDR3: CASQQGGANSPLHF. CDR3 nucleotide sequence: TGTGCCTCTCAACAGGGGGGGGCTAATTCACCCCTCCACTTT.

The chain carries TRBV2 and TRBJ2-3; 10 nucleotides match TRBD2. Germline CDR1 SNHLY, CDR2 FYNNEI. The CDR3 is 17 amino acids. The trim removed 5 bases at V and 2 bases at J, leaving 10 bases unmatched. In DNA form, the CDR3 reads TGTGCCAGCAGTTCCCCCCCAGCGGGAGGGCCCACAGATACGCAGTATTTT. Residues: CASSSPPAGGPTDTQYF.

This clone appeared a single time. This rearrangement joins TRBV27 to TRBJ2-1; 10 nucleotides match TRBD2. Germline trimming cut 1 base from V and 7 bases from J; bases unmatched to any gene: 7. CDR3 length equals 16 residues. Per germline, CDR1 MNHEY and CDR2 SMNVEV (reference sequence). CDR3: CASSLYAGTSVNEQFF. CDR3 DNA sequence: TGTGCCAGCAGTTTATACGCCGGGACTAGCGTTAATGAGCAGTTCTTC.

The chain couples TRBV28 to TRBJ2-2, with D uncertain. There are 15 residues in the CDR3. The V end was cut by 2 bases, the J end by 1 base, with 8 bases between. CDR1 and CDR2 from the germline V gene are MDHEN and SYDVKM. CDR3: CASSLRAENTGELFF. As DNA, the CDR3 is TGTGCCAGCAGTTTACGGGCAGAGAACACCGGGGAGCTGTTTTTT. Full variable domain (missing parts from reference TRBV28 and TRBJ2-2): DVKVTQSSRYLVKRTGEKVFLECVQDMDHENMFWYRQDPGLGLRLIYFSYDVKMKEKGDIPEGYSVSREKKERFSLILESASTNQTSMYLCASSLRAENTGELFFGEGSRLTVL.

The gene calls are TRBV4-1 and TRBJ2-1; unclear D gene. This CDR3 contains 12 residues. CDR1 and CDR2 from the germline V gene are MGHRA and YSYEKL. Trimming removed 4 bases from V and 3 bases from J, with 4 bases in between. DNA for the CDR3: TGCGCCAGCAGCCCTGGCTACAATGAGCAGTTCTTC. It codes for CASSPGYNEQFF.

The V gene is TRBV15, the J gene TRBJ1-5, with D perhaps matching TRBD1 (6 bases). The CDR3 extends over 13 amino acids. With 6 bases removed from V and 7 bases from J, the gap between germline ends came to 13 bases. CDR1 and CDR2 (germline): LNHNV, YYDKDF (reference sequence). This CDR3 is CATSSPQGQPQHF. As DNA, the CDR3 is TGTGCCACCAGTAGTCCGCAGGGGCAGCCCCAGCATTTT.

Here the CDR3 reads CASRNPGYNYGYTF. CDR3 in DNA: TGTGCCAGCAGGAATCCAGGTTATAACTATGGCTACACCTTC. V usage is TRBV6-5 and J usage is TRBJ1-2; no definite D call. The CDR3 sequence is 14 residues long. Trimming removed 6 bases from V and 1 base from J, with 12 bases in between. CDR1 and CDR2 (germline): MNHEY, SVGAGI.

The chain carries TRBV7-9 and TRBJ2-7, with TRBD1 identical over 9 bases. The ends lost 4 bases at V and 5 bases at J; junction bases unmatched: 6. The CDR3 length is 14 residues. The V gene's germline CDR1 is SEHNR and CDR2 FQNEAQ (reference sequence). The chain's CDR3 is CASSWGQGTHEQYF. In DNA form, the CDR3 reads TGTGCCAGCAGCTGGGGACAGGGCACCCACGAGCAGTACTTC. The variable domain in full, completed from reference TRBV7-9 and TRBJ2-7, reads DTGVSQNPRHKITKRGQNVTFRCDPISEHNRLYWYRQTLGQGPEFLTYFQNEAQLEKSRLLSDRFSAERPKGSFSTLEIQRTEQGDSAMYLCASSWGQGTHEQYFGPGTRLTVT.

This rearrangement joins TRBV13 to TRBJ2-7; D is undetermined. V shed 0 bases and J shed 2 bases, with 8 bases lying between them. The CDR3 runs to 14 residues. Germline V lookup: CDR1 PRHDT, CDR2 FYEKMQ (reference sequence). CDR3 protein: CASSLGYKPYEQYF. Here the CDR3 DNA reads TGTGCCAGCAGCTTAGGTTACAAGCCCTACGAGCAGTACTTC.

V is TRBV2 and J is TRBJ2-7; D not resolved. In germline, CDR1 is SNHLY, CDR2 FYNNEI. V dropped 1 base and J dropped 0 bases, with 10 bases sitting between them. The CDR3 consists of 15 residues. In nucleotides, the CDR3 is TGTGCCAGCAGTGAAGGAAGAGACTCCTCCTACGAGCAGTACTTC. Translation: CASSEGRDSSYEQYF. Using reference TRBV2 and TRBJ2-7 for the parts outside the CDR3, the full variable domain is EPEVTQTPSHQVTQMGQEVILRCVPISNHLYFYWYRQILGQKVEFLVSFYNNEISEKSEIFDDQFSVERPDGSNFTLKIRSTKLEDSAMYFCASSEGRDSSYEQYFGPGTRLTVT.

The chain joins TRBV27 to TRBJ2-7; TRBD1 matches at 7 bases. Losses at the gene ends were 6 bases for V and 0 bases for J; bases not matched to a gene: 8. Germline V gives CDR1 MNHEY, CDR2 SMNVEV (reference sequence). CDR3 length: 15 residues. The CDR3 loop is CASSPRQGPSYEQYF. In nucleotides, the CDR3 is TGTGCCAGCAGCCCTCGACAGGGTCCCTCCTACGAGCAGTACTTC.

The chain has TRBV7-9 and TRBJ2-3; no reliable D call. The V end was cut by 5 bases, the J end by 1 base, with 16 bases between. Germline lookup yields CDR1 SEHNR and CDR2 FQNEAQ (reference sequence). This CDR3 comprises 16 residues. The CDR3 DNA reads as TGTGCCAGCAGCCCAGTTAGGGTTGTGGGCACAGATACGCAGTATTTT. The encoded protein is CASSPVRVVGTDTQYF.